This TCR beta chain was observed in a study of blood T cell repertoires in COVID-19. Overall study context: Sample material is recorded as cDNA or gDNA derived from T cells, B-cell-depleted T cells, or PBMCs.

TCRdb's table, derived via immunoSEQ multiplex PCR, lists solely in-frame clones and lacks some. The data contain approximately 170,000 clones, 80% to 90% of them singletons. The CDR3 sequence is 14 residues long. With 9 bases clipped from V and 0 bases from J, the junction kept 4 bases outside the gene matches. In germline, CDR1 is MDHEN, CDR2 SYDVKM. Sequencing was done on a sample of peripheral blood. The V and J genes are TRBV28 and TRBJ2-4, with 8 positions matching TRBD1. This TCR was sampled from a woman between 65 and 79 years old with acute or convalescent COVID-19. The CDR3 sequence is CASRTGLAKNIQYF. CDR3 DNA sequence: TGTGCCAGTCGGACAGGGCTAGCCAAAAACATTCAGTACTTC.